A selection of T cell receptor beta chains follows, all from one sample in a study of shared clonotypes between healthy human individuals. The data were produced by immunoSEQ multiplex PCR, yet TCRdb's version contains in-frame clones alone and is incomplete. The profile shows under 2,000,000 clones, approximately 94% of them singletons. The source material was naive CD8+ T cells sorted from blood. The receptors stem from a young man in good health. The CDR3 runs from the conserved cysteine through the conserved F or W. A D gene is named only where the DNA matches it firmly. Only part of the rows carry a size: once, few, many, or a class if the clone is expanded.

J: TRBJ1-3; D: .; size: once; V: TRBV5-4; DNA: TGTGCCAGCAGCTTGAAAGGCTTTGGAAACACCATATATTTT; CDR3: CASSLKGFGNTIYF
J: TRBJ1-2; D: .; size: .; V: TRBV11-2; DNA: TGTGCCAGCAGCCAGGGACTCACGGATGGCTATGGCTACACCTTC; CDR3: CASSQGLTDGYGYTF
J: TRBJ1-2; D: .; size: .; V: TRBV30; DNA: TGTGCCTGGAGTGTACAGGAGCTTACTAACTATGGCTACACCTTC; CDR3: CAWSVQELTNYGYTF
J: TRBJ2-7; D: TRBD1; size: once; V: TRBV5-1; DNA: TGCGCCAGCAGCTTGGTGGGACAGGTTCTGTTAGAGCAGTACTTC; CDR3: CASSLVGQVLLEQYF
J: TRBJ1-1; D: .; size: once; V: TRBV5-6; DNA: TGTGCCAGCAGAATCCAGAGGTCGTGGGGCACTGAAGCTTTCTTT; CDR3: CASRIQRSWGTEAFF
J: TRBJ2-7; D: TRBD2; size: .; V: TRBV7-2; DNA: TGTGCCAGCAGCTTAGTGACTAGCGACTACGAGCAGTACTTC; CDR3: CASSLVTSDYEQYF
J: TRBJ1-5; D: .; size: .; V: TRBV29-1; DNA: TGCAGCGTTGAAGGTATAGGGACTAGCAATCAGCCCCAGCATTTT; CDR3: CSVEGIGTSNQPQHF
J: TRBJ1-1; D: .; size: .; V: TRBV11-2; DNA: TGTGCCAGCAAAACCGTGGGGAACACTGAAGCTTTCTTT; CDR3: CASKTVGNTEAFF
J: TRBJ2-7; D: .; size: .; V: TRBV6-5; DNA: TGTGCCACCAGGGGGGAGACGAACTACGAGCAGTACTTC; CDR3: CATRGETNYEQYF
J: TRBJ2-3; D: TRBD1; size: .; V: TRBV6-5; DNA: TGTGCCAGCAGCCTGGGACAGAGCACAGATACGCAGTATTTT; CDR3: CASSLGQSTDTQYF
J: TRBJ2-1; D: TRBD2; size: .; V: TRBV2; DNA: TGTGCCAGCAGAAGCCCAGCGGGAGTCTCCTACAATGAGCAGTTCTTC; CDR3: CASRSPAGVSYNEQFF
J: TRBJ2-7; D: .; size: few; V: TRBV7-9; DNA: TGTGCCAGCAGCCCCTACGAGCAGTACTTC; CDR3: CASSPYEQYF
J: TRBJ1-1; D: TRBD1; size: once; V: TRBV27; DNA: TGTGCCAGCAGCCTTGGGGCAGGGGGAGCTGGTACTGAAGCTTTCTTT; CDR3: CASSLGAGGAGTEAFF
J: TRBJ1-5; D: .; size: .; V: TRBV19; DNA: TGTGCCAGTAGTAACCCAGGGGCGATTCAGCCCCAGCATTTT; CDR3: CASSNPGAIQPQHF
J: TRBJ1-6; D: .; size: .; V: TRBV5-1; DNA: TGCGCCAGCGGACCCATGGGGCCCCAGGACTCACCCCTCCACTTT; CDR3: CASGPMGPQDSPLHF
J: TRBJ1-2; D: .; size: few; V: TRBV6-1; DNA: TGTGCCAGCAATGTCAGGGGAAACTATGGCTACACCTTC; CDR3: CASNVRGNYGYTF
J: TRBJ1-1; D: .; size: .; V: TRBV5-5; DNA: TGTGCCAGCAGCGTACAGGGCCGGAACACTGAAGCTTTCTTT; CDR3: CASSVQGRNTEAFF
J: TRBJ2-7; D: .; size: .; V: TRBV21-1; DNA: TGTGCCAGCAGCTCGCCTCCCGGGCTCGAAAAGAGGAATTACGAGCAGTACTTC; CDR3: CASSSPPGLEKRNYEQYF
J: TRBJ2-1; D: TRBD2; size: .; V: TRBV27; DNA: TGTGCCAGCAGTGAGCGGGAGCCCAATGAGCAGTTCTTC; CDR3: CASSEREPNEQFF
J: TRBJ2-7; D: TRBD1; size: .; V: TRBV13; DNA: TGTGCCAGCAGCTTGGTGACAGGGTACCACGAGCAGTACTTC; CDR3: CASSLVTGYHEQYF
J: TRBJ1-2; D: .; size: .; V: TRBV15; DNA: TGTGCCACCAGCAGAGATGAGACAGCGTCCCAGAACTATGGCTACACCTTC; CDR3: CATSRDETASQNYGYTF
J: TRBJ2-7; D: .; size: .; V: TRBV2; DNA: TGTGCCAGCAGTGAAGAGAAGCCGAGTCTCTACGAGCAGTACTTC; CDR3: CASSEEKPSLYEQYF
J: TRBJ1-1; D: TRBD1; size: .; V: TRBV19; DNA: TGTGCCAGTAGTACTGACAGGGGGCCAATGAACACTGAAGCTTTCTTT; CDR3: CASSTDRGPMNTEAFF
J: TRBJ2-7; D: TRBD2; size: .; V: TRBV5-6; DNA: TGTGCCAGCAGCCTGGGGACTAGCGGGAGAACTCCGGGGTATTACGAGCAGTACTTC; CDR3: CASSLGTSGRTPGYYEQYF
J: TRBJ1-6; D: .; size: .; V: TRBV14; DNA: TGTGCCAGCAGCCCCGGCGGCGGACCCCTCCACTTT; CDR3: CASSPGGGPLHF
J: TRBJ1-6; D: TRBD1; size: .; V: TRBV5-1; DNA: TGCGCCAGCAGCTTGGACAGGGGCACTTCACCCCTCCACTTT; CDR3: CASSLDRGTSPLHF
J: TRBJ2-7; D: .; size: .; V: TRBV13; DNA: TGTGCCAGCAGCTTAGGCTTAGGGGCCTACGAGCAGTACTTC; CDR3: CASSLGLGAYEQYF
J: TRBJ2-7; D: TRBD1; size: few; V: TRBV27; DNA: TGTGCCAGCAGTTTAGGGGACAGCTCCTACGAGCAGTACTTC; CDR3: CASSLGDSSYEQYF